Reported below is one TCR beta chain. Its antigen remains unknown. This sample is drawn from a study of T cells after yellow fever vaccination. Across the whole study: With SMART-Seq v4 Ultra Low Input, the fractions containing low cell numbers were prepared.

Broader study findings: Clonotypes found in both CD4 and CD8 compartments made up a small share. Most clones from primary vaccination resurfaced after the booster (about 95% CD4, 70% to 90% CD8). In FACS-sorted repertoires, abundant clonotypes from the bulk population could appear as contaminants.

From the 5' RACE reads, TCRdb called clonotypes with MiXCR, one entry per CDR3 protein. The sample has about 300,000 distinct CDR3 sequences, under 5% seen once. Trimming took 2 bases from V and 1 from J; bases not matched to a gene: 13. The CDR3 is made up of 18 amino acids. Germline values: CDR1 DFQATT, CDR2 SNEGSKA (reference sequence). Sequenced here: PBMCs, sampled 5 days after the yellow fever booster vaccination. This sequence was found in a man between 18 and 29 years old who received the YFV17D yellow fever vaccine. V is TRBV20-1 and J is TRBJ2-5; 10 positions agree with TRBD1. This chain's CDR3 is CSARMAAGQGKAQETQYF. In DNA form, the CDR3 reads TGCAGTGCTAGAATGGCGGCGGGACAGGGGAAGGCCCAAGAGACCCAGTACTTC.